This T cell receptor beta chain was captured in a study of CD8 T cells in Susac syndrome. General study results and limits: The TCR sequencing and HLA analysis in the study involved a relatively small number of individuals, as the study acknowledged.

RNA, at about 0.45 to 1 ug, was reverse transcribed with random hexamers. immunoSEQ multiplex PCR amplified TCR beta CDR3 across 54 Vbeta, 13 Jbeta. One entry per CDR3 protein results from TCRdb running MiXCR on the immunoSEQ multiplex PCR reads. The sample yields about 300,000 distinct CDR3 sequences, roughly 81% seen once. This CDR3 comprises 15 residues. CDR1 is SGHNT and CDR2 is YYREEE in the germline V gene (reference sequence). V was cut by 4 bases and J by 6 bases, with 16 bases left in between. About this clonotype itself: The antigen is unknown.

CD8+ and CD4+ T cells from blood underwent TCR beta sequencing, which was carried out in a high-throughput format. Bulk CD8+ and CD4+ cells came from magnetic negative isolation; CD8+ TEMRA by FACS. The TCR comes from a human donor with multiple sclerosis. Sample: CD8+ T cells from PBMCs. V gene TRBV5-4 combines with J gene TRBJ1-4; D is undetermined. The CDR3 sequence: CASSPELPADEKLFF. CDR3 nucleotide sequence: TGTGCCAGCAGCCCCGAGCTCCCTGCGGATGAAAAACTGTTTTTT.